The 30 T cell receptor beta chains below come from one sample, sequenced in a study of regulatory T cells in long-lasting Graves disease. The TCR beta library used iRepertoire HTBI primers with Arm-PCR amplification of CDR3. MiXCR, run by TCRdb on the multiplex PCR reads, gives a single entry per CDR3 protein. The table records over 350,000 distinct CDR3 sequences, 15% of them present only once. As for time point: newly diagnosed GD, antithyroid drugs for less than 3 months. PBMC RNA was the source of the TCR library. The sample also formed part of further work on T cells in Graves' hyperthyroidism and ophthalmopathy.

Sequenced material: peripheral blood mononuclear cells (PBMCs), taken at new diagnosis, from a patient treated with antithyroid drugs. The receptors stem from a middle-aged woman with Graves disease.

The V gene is TRBV20-1, the J gene TRBJ2-7, with 13 nucleotides matching TRBD2. The CDR3 loop spans 18 amino acids. Germline CDR1 reads DFQATT; CDR2 reads SNEGSKA (reference sequence). The V gene end was trimmed by 6 bases and the J gene end by 2 bases; junction bases not matched to a gene: 16. The CDR3 here is CSAMTSGRPLLQTYEQYF. CDR3 bases: TGCAGTGCCATGACTAGCGGGAGGCCCCTACTTCAAACCTACGAGCAGTACTTC.

As to this clonotype: A read error may explain this, as a much larger clone is one base away. The chain carries TRBV20-1 and TRBJ2-5; TRBD2 aligns across 12 bases. Germline values: CDR1 DFQATT, CDR2 SNEGSKA (reference sequence). The CDR3 covers 17 residues. The CDR3 loop reads CSARGDLAGGPTETLYF. The CDR3 nucleotides read TGCAGTGCTAGGGGCGACCTAGCGGGAGGGCCGACGGAGACCCTGTACTTC.

Details on this clonotype: A much larger clone sits a single nucleotide away, making a read error possible. No conserved phenylalanine or tryptophan is present at the end of the CDR3, so a read error is the likely explanation. The chain links TRBV30 to TRBJ2-1; tentatively, D is TRBD2 (5 bases). Trimming shortened V by 4 bases and J by 8 bases, and 15 bases separated the two germline ends. The CDR3 length is 13 residues. Germline CDR1 is GTSNPN and CDR2 is SVGIG (reference sequence). The chain's CDR3 is CAWTEFTRDEQFL. The CDR3 DNA follows: TGTGCCTGGACCGAATTTACGAGGGATGAGCAGTTCCTC.

This clonotype appeared many times. The CDR3 sequence is CASSFEGGGTEAFF. CDR3 coding DNA: TGTGCCAGCAGTTTTGAGGGCGGAGGCACTGAAGCTTTCTTT. This chain connects TRBV12-3 or TRBV12-4 to TRBJ1-1; no reliable D call. The CDR3 length is 14 residues. V was cut by 3 bases and J by 4 bases, with 12 bases left in between.

This clonotype was seen more than once but under ten times. The rearrangement links TRBV28 to TRBJ2-1; 7 nucleotides align to TRBD1. CDR1 and CDR2 from the germline V gene are MDHEN and SYDVKM. The length of the CDR3 is 17 residues. V dropped 2 bases and J dropped 6; count of bases not matched to a gene: 13. In nucleotides, the CDR3 is TGTGCCAGCAGTTTAAACGCAGGACAGGCCTTACGCAATGAGCAGTTCTTC. Translation: CASSLNAGQALRNEQFF. Combining the CDR3 with reference TRBV28 and TRBJ2-1 gives the whole variable domain DVKVTQSSRYLVKRTGEKVFLECVQDMDHENMFWYRQDPGLGLRLIYFSYDVKMKEKGDIPEGYSVSREKKERFSLILESASTNQTSMYLCASSLNAGQALRNEQFFGPGTRLTVL.

At least ten counts were recorded for this clonotype. The chain recombines TRBV18 with TRBJ2-7, with D tentatively TRBD1 (6 bases). CDR1 is KGHSH, CDR2 LQKENI, per germline. The CDR3 length is 14 residues. Between the trimmed V and J ends, which lost 0 bases and 2 bases, there was a span of 8 bases. CDR3 residues: CASSPPGTPYEQYF. The CDR3 bases are TGTGCCAGCTCACCACCCGGGACACCCTACGAGCAGTACTTC.

The gene calls are TRBV2 and TRBJ2-2; D possibly matches TRBD1 or TRBD2 (5 bases each). Trimming removed 7 bases from V and 7 bases from J, with 13 bases in between. CDR1 and CDR2 from the germline V gene are SNHLY and FYNNEI. This CDR3 is 13 amino acids long. The CDR3 region is CASTMRGDGELFF. For the CDR3, the DNA is TGTGCCAGCACCATGAGGGGAGACGGGGAGCTGTTTTTT.

This clonotype was picked up many times. The V and J genes are TRBV6-5 and TRBJ2-7; 9 bases are shared with TRBD2. The CDR3 contains 14 residues. The V and J ends lost 0 bases and 5 bases, in that order; junction bases with no gene match: 2. Per germline, CDR1 MNHEY and CDR2 SVGAGI. The CDR3 here is CASSYSLAGNEQYF. In nucleotides, the CDR3 is TGTGCCAGCAGTTACTCCCTAGCGGGAAACGAGCAGTACTTC.

The chain recombines TRBV27 with TRBJ2-7; D remains ambiguous. The V end lost 5 bases, the J end lost 6 bases, and 11 bases lay between the germline ends. The CDR3 extends over 12 amino acids. Germline-derived CDR1 and CDR2 are MNHEY and SMNVEV (reference sequence). The CDR3 nucleotides are TGTGCCAGCAGTCCCCCCTCGGGCGAGCAGTACTTC. Translation: CASSPPSGEQYF.

This clonotype was seen many times. V and J are TRBV20-1 and TRBJ1-6, with 8 bases that match TRBD1. V was pared by 3 bases and J by 13 bases, with 8 bases of the junction left unmatched. CDR3 length: 13 residues. CDR1 is DFQATT, CDR2 SNEGSKA, per germline (reference sequence). CDR3 region: CSASPDREGPLHF. For the CDR3, the DNA is TGCAGTGCTAGTCCGGACAGGGAAGGTCCCCTCCACTTT.

This clonotype has a count of ten or more. The chain joins TRBV6-1 to TRBJ2-5; D is uncertain. CDR3 length: 15 amino acids. Germline CDR1 MNHNS, CDR2 SASEGT. The ends were cut back, 7 bases at V and 1 base at J, with 16 bases in the middle. In nucleotides, the CDR3 is TGTGCCAGCACAGAAAACCAACACCTCCAAGAGACCCAGTACTTC. Protein product: CASTENQHLQETQYF.

The gene calls are TRBV28 and TRBJ1-6, with D unresolved. Per germline, CDR1 MDHEN and CDR2 SYDVKM. The CDR3 runs 12 residues. V was cut by 5 bases and J by 9 bases, with 8 bases left in between. The CDR3 loop is CASSTTGSPLHF. The CDR3, as DNA: TGTGCCAGCAGTACAACGGGTTCACCCCTCCACTTT.

The chain combines TRBV19 with TRBJ1-4, with D perhaps TRBD1 (6 bases). Between the trimmed V and J ends, which lost 7 bases and 5 bases, there was a span of 11 bases. Germline V gene data show CDR1 as LNHDA and CDR2 as SQIVND (reference sequence). The CDR3 length is 13 residues. The CDR3: CASNRGENEKLFF. Here the CDR3 DNA reads TGTGCCAGTAATAGGGGGGAGAATGAAAAACTGTTTTTT.

This clonotype came up a few times. The chain couples TRBV9 to TRBJ2-5; a weak D match, TRBD2 (7 bases). The V and J ends lost 3 bases and 8 bases respectively, with 23 bases between them. The germline CDR1 and CDR2 sequences are SGDLS and YYNGEE. There are 16 residues in the CDR3. The CDR3: CASSATQGGGESTQYF. Here the CDR3 DNA reads TGTGCCAGCAGCGCCACACAGGGCGGGGGAGAGTCCACCCAGTACTTC.

J is TRBJ2-3 and V is TRBV9; perhaps D is TRBD1 or TRBD2 (5 bases each). V lost 4 bases to trimming and J lost 0 bases, with 30 bases between them. There are 21 residues in the CDR3. Germline V gene lookup returns CDR1 SGDLS and CDR2 YYNGEE. The CDR3 region is CASSYHRDPSTQPYSTDTQYF. The CDR3 nucleotides are TGTGCCAGCAGCTACCACCGGGACCCTAGCACCCAGCCGTATAGCACAGATACGCAGTATTTT.

This clonotype was recorded many times. The chain recombines TRBV7-8 with TRBJ2-2; TRBD1 matches at 9 bases. Germline CDR1 SGHVS, CDR2 FQNEAQ. J was trimmed by 0 bases and V by 0 bases; bases with no gene match: 2. The CDR3 length is 17 residues. The CDR3 reads CASSLADRGTNTGELFF. The CDR3 DNA is TGTGCCAGCAGCTTAGCGGACAGGGGAACGAACACCGGGGAGCTGTTTTTT.

This clonotype was seen repeatedly, ten times or more. Written as DNA, the CDR3 is TGTGCCAGCAGCTTACTGCCCGGGGGGCAAGAGACCCAGTACTTC. Residues: CASSLLPGGQETQYF. The chain carries TRBV11-3 and TRBJ2-5, with 7 nucleotides matching TRBD2. The germline CDR1 and CDR2 sequences are SGHNT and YENEEA. V lost 2 bases and J lost 2; bases outside the gene matches: 5. The CDR3 covers 15 residues.

This clonotype was seen just once. The chain links TRBV7-9 to TRBJ1-2, with 9 nucleotides matching TRBD1. Germline trimming cut 1 base from V and 7 bases from J; bases unmatched to any gene: 7. CDR3 length: 15 amino acids. Germline V gene data show CDR1 as SEHNR and CDR2 as FQNEAQ (reference sequence). The CDR3 DNA reads TGTGCCAGCAGCTTAGGCGATGCGGACAGGGGTGGCTACACCTTC. Translation: CASSLGDADRGGYTF.

This clonotype was counted at least ten times. J is TRBJ2-6 and V is TRBV11-2; D gene ambiguous. Trimming took 3 bases from V and 0 from J, leaving 6 bases between them. The V gene's germline CDR1 is SGHAT and CDR2 FQNNGV. The CDR3 has 15 residues. In nucleotides, the CDR3 is TGTGCCAGCAGCTTGTCGCACTCTGGGGCCAACGTCCTGACTTTC. It yields the protein CASSLSHSGANVLTF.

This clonotype was seen many times. The CDR3 protein is CASSFGLTGGGEQFF. CDR3 nucleotide sequence: TGTGCCAGCAGTTTCGGCCTTACCGGGGGTGGGGAGCAGTTCTTC. This chain joins TRBV12-3 or TRBV12-4 and TRBJ2-1, with D tentatively TRBD2 (6 bases). V dropped 3 bases and J dropped 10 bases, with 19 bases sitting between them. This CDR3 contains 15 residues.

This clonotype has ten or more counts. The chain joins TRBV11-3 to TRBJ2-6; either TRBD1 or TRBD2 may supply D (5 bases each). In germline, CDR1 is SGHNT, CDR2 YENEEA. V was clipped by 5 bases and J by 0 bases, with 17 bases between them. This CDR3 contains 18 residues. CDR3: CASSPVTGLRSGANVLTF. The CDR3 DNA reads TGTGCCAGCAGCCCCGTAACGGGGCTTCGCTCTGGGGCCAACGTCCTGACTTTC.

This clonotype came up many times. CDR3 sequence reads: CASSSGSYNSPLHF. The CDR3 DNA is TGTGCCAGCAGTTCGGGATCCTATAATTCACCCCTCCACTTT. The rearrangement links TRBV12-3 or TRBV12-4 to TRBJ1-6, with D unresolved. This CDR3 is 14 amino acids long. Trimming stripped 4 bases from V and 1 base from J, with 5 bases between.

The table lists this clonotype with many counts. The chain employs TRBV5-1 and TRBJ2-1; 10 bases are shared with TRBD1. The J segment lost 7 bases and the V segment lost 5 bases, leaving 12 bases of the junction unmatched. Germline V lookup: CDR1 SGHRS, CDR2 YFSETQ. CDR3 length: 16 residues. The CDR3 protein is CASSPSGTGVTNEQFF. CDR3 sequence (DNA): TGCGCCAGCAGTCCGTCCGGGACAGGGGTGACAAATGAGCAGTTCTTC.

This clonotype was recorded many times. The J gene is TRBJ2-3, the V gene TRBV29-1; D call uncertain. Trimming shortened V by 6 bases and J by 10 bases, and 14 bases separated the two germline ends. This CDR3 is 11 amino acids long. Germline V gene sequence: CDR1 SQVTM, CDR2 ANQGSEA. CDR3 loop: CSVEPLSAQYF. The CDR3 DNA is TGCAGCGTCGAGCCTTTGTCAGCGCAGTATTTT.

The V call is TRBV5-1, the J call TRBJ2-7; 9 bases align to TRBD1. V lost 3 bases and J lost 1; bases outside the gene matches: 5. CDR1 and CDR2 from the germline V gene are SGHRS and YFSETQ. This CDR3 contains 15 residues. CDR3 nucleotides: TGCGCCAGCAGCTACGGACAGGGGTTATCCTACGAGCAGTACTTC. This gives the protein CASSYGQGLSYEQYF. Full variable domain (rest looked up from reference TRBV5-1 and TRBJ2-7): KAGVTQTPRYLIKTRGQQVTLSCSPISGHRSVSWYQQTPGQGLQFLFEYFSETQRNKGNFPGRFSGRQFSNSRSEMNVSTLELGDSALYLCASSYGQGLSYEQYFGPGTRLTVT.

This clonotype was seen many times. This chain links TRBV28 with TRBJ2-5; D tentatively reads TRBD1 or TRBD2 (5 bases each). Between the trimmed V and J ends, which lost 7 bases and 5 bases, there was a span of 14 bases. CDR3 length: 13 residues. Germline V gives CDR1 MDHEN, CDR2 SYDVKM. CDR3 bases: TGTGCCAGCAACTTCCAGGGAGCGGAGACCCAGTACTTC. Translating gives CASNFQGAETQYF.

This clonotype occurred a few times. The rearrangement links TRBV11-3 to TRBJ2-2; 7 bases align to TRBD1. The CDR3 covers 15 residues. The V and J ends lost 6 bases and 2 bases, in that order; junction bases with no gene match: 6. The V gene's germline CDR1 is SGHNT and CDR2 YENEEA. CDR3 sequence (DNA): TGTGCCAGCAGGGCGGACAGGATCAACACCGGGGAGCTGTTTTTT. Translated: CASRADRINTGELFF.

This clonotype was seen a handful of times. This rearrangement joins TRBV5-1 to TRBJ2-7; tentatively, D is TRBD1 or TRBD2 (5 bases each). CDR3 length: 14 amino acids. V lost 0 bases to trimming and J lost 3 bases, with 10 bases between them. Germline CDR1 is SGHRS and CDR2 is YFSETQ. Here the CDR3 reads CASSLEGTGYEQYF. In DNA form, the CDR3 reads TGCGCCAGCAGCTTGGAGGGGACCGGCTACGAGCAGTACTTC.

This clonotype occurred many times. The V gene is TRBV7-8, the J gene TRBJ2-1, with D possibly TRBD1 on 6 matching bases. The germline V gene encodes CDR1 SGHVS and CDR2 FQNEAQ. This CDR3 is 16 amino acids long. The V gene lost 5 bases and the J gene lost 0 bases, with 14 bases spanning the gap. For the CDR3, the DNA is TGTGCCAGCAGCCGGACAGCCGAAAGCTCCTACAATGAGCAGTTCTTC. Translation gives CASSRTAESSYNEQFF.

This clonotype was counted a few times. This chain connects TRBV28 to TRBJ2-1; D is uncertain. CDR1 is MDHEN, CDR2 SYDVKM, per germline. The CDR3 is 14 residues long. Trimming removed 2 bases at V and 6 bases at J, with 11 bases between. The CDR3 DNA sequence: TGTGCCAGCAGTTTAATCGGCAGGATCAATGAGCAGTTCTTC. It yields the protein CASSLIGRINEQFF.